This T cell receptor (beta chain) was observed in a study of control samples from healthy donors and cancer patients. Produced via immunoSEQ multiplex PCR; TCRdb's table is partial and in-frame only. Altogether more than 65,000 clones are present, 83% being singletons, with the ten largest covering approximately 14%. This CDR3 has 16 residues. Germline CDR1 and CDR2: SGHNT and YYREEE (reference sequence). V was trimmed by 2 bases and J by 2 bases, leaving 16 bases between them. This clonotype was sampled from a man aged 60 to 75 in good health. The rearrangement uses TRBV5-4 and TRBJ1-2, with a possible D match to TRBD1 (5 bases). Material: blood. The CDR3 loop is CASSLNRGAGNYGYTF. In nucleotides, the CDR3 is TGTGCCAGCAGCTTAAACCGCGGGGCGGGGAACTATGGCTACACCTTC.